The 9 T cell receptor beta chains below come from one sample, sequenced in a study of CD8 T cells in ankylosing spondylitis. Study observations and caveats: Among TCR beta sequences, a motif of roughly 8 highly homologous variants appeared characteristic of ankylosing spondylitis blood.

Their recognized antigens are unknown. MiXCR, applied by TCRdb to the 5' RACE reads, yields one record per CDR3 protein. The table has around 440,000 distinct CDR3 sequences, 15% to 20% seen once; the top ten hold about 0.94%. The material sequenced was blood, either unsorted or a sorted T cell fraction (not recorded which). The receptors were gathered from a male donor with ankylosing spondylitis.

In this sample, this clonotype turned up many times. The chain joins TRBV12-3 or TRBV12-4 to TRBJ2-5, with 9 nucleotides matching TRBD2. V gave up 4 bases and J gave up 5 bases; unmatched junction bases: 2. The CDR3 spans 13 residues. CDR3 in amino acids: CASSSGTSETQYF. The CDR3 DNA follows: TGTGCCAGCAGTTCCGGGACTAGCGAGACCCAGTACTTC.

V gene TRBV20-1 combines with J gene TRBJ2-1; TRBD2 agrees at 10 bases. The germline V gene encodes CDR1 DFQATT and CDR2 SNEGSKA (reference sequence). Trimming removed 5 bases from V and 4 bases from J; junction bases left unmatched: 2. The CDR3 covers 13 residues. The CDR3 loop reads CSARTSGYNEQFF. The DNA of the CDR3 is TGCAGTGCTCGGACTAGCGGATACAATGAGCAGTTCTTC.

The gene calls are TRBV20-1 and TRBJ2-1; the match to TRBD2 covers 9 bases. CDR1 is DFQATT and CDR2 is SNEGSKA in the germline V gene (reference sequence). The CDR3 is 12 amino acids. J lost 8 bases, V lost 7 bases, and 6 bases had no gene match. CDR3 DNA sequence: TGCAGTGGGGGCGCGGGAGGGCATGAGCAGTTCTTC. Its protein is CSGGAGGHEQFF.

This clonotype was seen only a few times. The CDR3 sequence is CASSTDTNTGELFF. The CDR3 DNA sequence: TGTGCCAGCAGCACAGACACGAACACCGGGGAGCTGTTTTTT. The chain couples TRBV12-3 or TRBV12-4 to TRBJ2-2; D not certain. V was pared by 6 bases and J by 0 bases, with 8 bases between. CDR3 length equals 14 residues.

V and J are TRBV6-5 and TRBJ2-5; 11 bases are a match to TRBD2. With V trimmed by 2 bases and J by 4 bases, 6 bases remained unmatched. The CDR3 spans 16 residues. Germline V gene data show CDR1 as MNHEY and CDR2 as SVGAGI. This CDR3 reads CASSYHTTSGGETQYF. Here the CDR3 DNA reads TGTGCCAGCAGTTACCACACAACTAGCGGGGGAGAGACCCAGTACTTC.

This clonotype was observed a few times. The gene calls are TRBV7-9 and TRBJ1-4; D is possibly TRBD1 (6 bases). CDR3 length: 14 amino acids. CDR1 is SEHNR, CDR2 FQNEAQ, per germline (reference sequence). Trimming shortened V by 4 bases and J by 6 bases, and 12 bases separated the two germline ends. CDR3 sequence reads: CASSSQGAYEKLFF. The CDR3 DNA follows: TGTGCCAGCAGCTCACAGGGCGCTTATGAAAAACTGTTTTTT.

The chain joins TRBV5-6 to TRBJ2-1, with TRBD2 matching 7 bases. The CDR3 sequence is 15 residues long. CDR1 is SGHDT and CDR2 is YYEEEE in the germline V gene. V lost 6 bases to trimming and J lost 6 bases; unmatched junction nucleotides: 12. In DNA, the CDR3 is TGTGCCAGCACCCCGGTTGGGGGAGGGTCCAATGAGCAGTTCTTC. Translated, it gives CASTPVGGGSNEQFF.

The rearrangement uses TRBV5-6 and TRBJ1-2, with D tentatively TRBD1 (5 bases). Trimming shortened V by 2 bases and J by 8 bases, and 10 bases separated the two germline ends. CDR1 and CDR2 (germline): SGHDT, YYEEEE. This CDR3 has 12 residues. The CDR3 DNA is TGTGCCAGCAGCTTCAAAGGGGTCGGCTACACCTTC. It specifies CASSFKGVGYTF.

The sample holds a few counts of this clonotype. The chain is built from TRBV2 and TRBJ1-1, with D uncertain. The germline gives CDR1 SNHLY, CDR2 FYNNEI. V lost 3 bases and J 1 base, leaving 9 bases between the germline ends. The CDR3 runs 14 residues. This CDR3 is CASSDEGWNTEAFF. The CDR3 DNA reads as TGTGCCAGCAGTGATGAGGGTTGGAACACTGAAGCTTTCTTT.